The clone carrying this T cell receptor (beta chain) was recorded once. The sample originates from a study of healthy donors' naive CD4 and CD8 T cells. CD4+CD8-CD45RO-CD45RA+ cells were naive CD4+; CD8+CD4-CD45RA+CD27bright cells were naive CD8+. A linear amplification protocol produced the TCR libraries from 500 ng of total RNA. Original processing notes: 78,498 TCR alpha transcripts were sequenced from 5 healthy donors. TCRdb processed the reads anew with MiXCR; each CDR3 protein has one entry. TCRdb's processing, not the authors' own work, is the source of the V and J calls. The sample gives about 200,000 distinct CDR3 sequences, about four fifths of which show up once; less than 2.5% is in the top ten. Germline V gene data show CDR1 as SGHRS and CDR2 as YFSETQ. V lost 6 bases, J lost 0 bases, and 9 bases lay in between. The CDR3 runs 13 residues.

The V and J genes are TRBV5-1 and TRBJ2-5; D ambiguous. Sequencing was done on a sample of naive CD4+ and CD8+ T cells sorted from blood, pooled from several donors. The receptor's source is a pool of human donors in good health; the sample pools cells from several healthy donors. CDR3 loop: CASMDRNQETQYF. In nucleotides, the CDR3 is TGCGCCAGCATGGACCGGAACCAAGAGACCCAGTACTTC.